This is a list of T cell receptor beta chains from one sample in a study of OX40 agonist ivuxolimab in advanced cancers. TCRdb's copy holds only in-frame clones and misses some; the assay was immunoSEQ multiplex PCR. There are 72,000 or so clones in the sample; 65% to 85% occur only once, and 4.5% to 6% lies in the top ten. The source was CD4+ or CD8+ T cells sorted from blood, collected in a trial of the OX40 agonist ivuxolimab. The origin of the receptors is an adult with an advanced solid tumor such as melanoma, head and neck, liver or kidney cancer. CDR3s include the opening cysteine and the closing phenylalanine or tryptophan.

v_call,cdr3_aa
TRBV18,CASSPPSQNTEAFF
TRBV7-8,CASSRDLQETQYF
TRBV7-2,CASSQGTGRYYGYTF
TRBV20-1,CSARQTEEQFF
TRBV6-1,CASSAPLPSYNEQFF
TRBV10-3,CAASDPPGEMNTEAFF
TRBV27,CASSLSLGVSYNEQFF
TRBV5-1,CASSLFRAGGRDTQYF
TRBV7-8,CASSLVLRVIRETQYF
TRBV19,CASSNQGGWTEAFF
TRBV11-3,CASSPLQETQYF
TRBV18,CASSPGGSGANVLTF
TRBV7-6,CASSLGGGADTQYF
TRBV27,CASSYDRDNSPLHF
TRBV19,CASSIGNSGGSDEQFF
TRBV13,CASSLVLAGKGDNEQFF
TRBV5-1,CASSLVLAGVETQYF
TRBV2,CASTVLDSAGETQYF
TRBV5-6,CASSLMAGAGLETQYF
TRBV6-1,CASSEVGTAYEQYF
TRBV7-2,CASSLEHGLSYEQYF
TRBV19,CASRQGGVAFF
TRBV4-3,CASSLTGTGLIYGYTF
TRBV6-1,CASSEAHLVYEQYF
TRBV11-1,CASSLVAGTGNEQFF
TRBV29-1,CSVGRGRGETQYF
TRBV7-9,CASSFSGGDGYTF
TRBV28,CASRWQGSYGYTF